These 17 T cell receptor beta chains came from one sample sequenced in a study of tumor-infiltrating lymphocytes in localized non-small cell lung cancer. Some clones are missing from TCRdb's copy, which holds only in-frame ones; the method was immunoSEQ multiplex PCR. The sample has about 7,200 clones, approximately 75% seen once. The sequenced sample was lung tumor tissue. The receptors originated from a human donor with non-small cell lung cancer.

The V and J genes are TRBV7-3 and TRBJ2-1; 8 bases fit TRBD1. The CDR3 has 15 residues. Germline CDR1 reads SGHTA; CDR2 reads FQGTGA. J gave up 9 bases and V 1 base, and 8 bases lay outside the gene matches. CDR3 loop: CASSLSGQGKGEQFF. The CDR3 region has the DNA TGTGCCAGCAGCTTAAGCGGACAGGGTAAGGGTGAGCAGTTCTTC.

The rearrangement links TRBV6-6 to TRBJ1-5, with D perhaps matching TRBD1 (5 bases). Germline V CDR1 and CDR2: MNHNY, SVGAGI (reference sequence). V lost 6 bases to trimming and J lost 4 bases, with 16 bases between them. The CDR3 has 15 residues. For the CDR3, the DNA is TGTGCCAGCAGCCGGGACTCCCAGGGAAATCAGCCCCAGCATTTT. Translated, it gives CASSRDSQGNQPQHF.

This clone is categorized as large. This chain connects TRBV19 to TRBJ1-1; TRBD1 matches 9 bases. CDR1 LNHDA and CDR2 SQIVND come from the germline V gene (reference sequence). Unmatched junction bases numbered 4, after V lost 5 bases and J lost 0 bases. CDR3 length: 15 amino acids. As DNA, the CDR3 is TGTGCCAGTAGTGGACAGGGGCTGGTGAACACTGAAGCTTTCTTT. Protein: CASSGQGLVNTEAFF.

This clone was counted only a few times. This sequence joins TRBV5-6 and TRBJ1-2; no definite D call. The CDR3 is made up of 14 amino acids. Trimming took 4 bases from V and 10 from J, leaving 20 bases between them. Germline CDR1 is SGHDT and CDR2 is YYEEEE. The CDR3 sequence: CASSLSAKGASYTF. The CDR3 DNA is TGTGCCAGCAGCCTTTCCGCCAAGGGCGCCTCCTACACCTTC.

CDR3 DNA sequence: TGTGCCAGCAGCTTGCTAGCGGGGGTTCCAGATACGCAGTATTTT. Translating gives CASSLLAGVPDTQYF. The genes are TRBV7-9 and TRBJ2-3; 10 bases map to TRBD2. The germline CDR1 and CDR2 sequences are SEHNR and FQNEAQ (reference sequence). Germline trimming cut 3 bases from V and 4 bases from J; bases unmatched to any gene: 4. The CDR3 spans 15 residues. Combining the CDR3 with reference TRBV7-9 and TRBJ2-3 gives the whole variable domain DTGVSQNPRHKITKRGQNVTFRCDPISEHNRLYWYRQTLGQGPEFLTYFQNEAQLEKSRLLSDRFSAERPKGSFSTLEIQRTEQGDSAMYLCASSLLAGVPDTQYFGPGTRLTVL.

The gene calls are TRBV5-1 and TRBJ1-1; D is perhaps TRBD1 (6 bases). Trimming cost V 0 bases and J 5 bases, with 17 bases left between them. The CDR3 sequence is 16 residues long. In germline, CDR1 is SGHRS, CDR2 YFSETQ. The CDR3 nucleotides read TGCGCCAGCAGCTTGGCCGCGGGCAGGGGAGGAACTGAAGCTTTCTTT. This encodes CASSLAAGRGGTEAFF. The full variable domain, rest sourced from reference TRBV5-1 and TRBJ1-1, is KAGVTQTPRYLIKTRGQQVTLSCSPISGHRSVSWYQQTPGQGLQFLFEYFSETQRNKGNFPGRFSGRQFSNSRSEMNVSTLELGDSALYLCASSLAAGRGGTEAFFGQGTRLTVV.

The chain joins TRBV5-1 to TRBJ1-1; no reliable D call. V shed 5 bases and J shed 1 base, with 9 bases lying between them. CDR3 length equals 13 residues. Germline CDR1 SGHRS, CDR2 YFSETQ. CDR3 residues: CASSLPGNTEAFF. CDR3 coding DNA: TGCGCCAGCAGTCTCCCGGGGAACACTGAAGCTTTCTTT.

The J gene is TRBJ1-6, the V gene TRBV5-1; D uncertain. This CDR3 is built from 13 residues. CDR1 and CDR2 (germline): SGHRS, YFSETQ. V was shortened by 4 bases and J by 7 bases, with 9 bases between the two germline ends. This chain's CDR3 is CASSPNLNSPLHF. The CDR3 DNA reads TGCGCCAGCAGCCCGAACCTAAATTCACCCCTCCACTTT.

The V call is TRBV5-1, the J call TRBJ1-2; D is unclear. This CDR3 is built from 14 residues. CDR1 SGHRS and CDR2 YFSETQ come from the germline V gene. Trimming took 1 base from V and 0 from J, leaving 7 bases between them. The CDR3 DNA sequence: TGCGCCAGCAGCTTGAGGGATCCTAACTATGGCTACACCTTC. Amino acids: CASSLRDPNYGYTF.

The rearrangement uses TRBV25-1 and TRBJ2-7, with TRBD1 matching 9 bases. V was pared by 11 bases and J by 5 bases, with 10 bases of the junction left unmatched. The germline V gene encodes CDR1 MGHDK and CDR2 SYGVNS. The length of the CDR3 is 13 residues. CDR3 DNA: TGTGCCTTCCCCGGGACAGGGTGCGACGAGCAGTACTTC. Translation: CAFPGTGCDEQYF.

V usage is TRBV7-3 and J usage is TRBJ2-3; tentative D call: TRBD2 (6 bases). Germline lookup yields CDR1 SGHTA and CDR2 FQGTGA. Trimming pared 5 bases from V and 5 bases from J, leaving 17 bases between. The CDR3 has 15 residues. For the CDR3, the DNA is TGTGCCAGCAGCCAAACCCCGGGGGTTCAAGATACGCAGTATTTT. Translation: CASSQTPGVQDTQYF.

The chain couples TRBV5-1 to TRBJ2-7, with D maybe TRBD2 (6 bases). Germline V gene data show CDR1 as SGHRS and CDR2 as YFSETQ. V lost 4 bases and J 0 bases, leaving 14 bases between the germline ends. CDR3 size: 15 residues. The CDR3 DNA reads as TGCGCCAGCAGCCCCTTAGGAGGGAACTCCTACGAGCAGTACTTC. Translated: CASSPLGGNSYEQYF.

A few counts support this clone. The chain is built from TRBV19 and TRBJ1-2, with 7 positions matching TRBD1. Losses at the gene ends were 4 bases for V and 4 bases for J; bases not matched to a gene: 6. The CDR3 is made up of 14 amino acids. CDR1 LNHDA and CDR2 SQIVND come from the germline V gene (reference sequence). CDR3 amino acids: CASSRTGHSYGYTF. CDR3 sequence (DNA): TGTGCCAGTAGTAGGACAGGCCATTCCTATGGCTACACCTTC.

This chain uses TRBV6-1 with TRBJ2-7, with D unclear. V lost 6 bases and J 0 bases, leaving 6 bases between the germline ends. This CDR3 has 12 amino acids. CDR1 and CDR2 (germline): MNHNS, SASEGT. CDR3 in DNA: TGTGCCAGCAGCCTCAGCTCCTACGAGCAGTACTTC. Its translation: CASSLSSYEQYF.

The sample holds a few counts of this clone. The genes are TRBV6-5 and TRBJ1-5, with no clear D. Germline V lookup: CDR1 MNHEY, CDR2 SVGAGI. This CDR3 comprises 14 residues. Trimming removed 0 bases at V and 2 bases at J, with 5 bases between. The CDR3 region has the DNA TGTGCCAGCAGTTACTCCGGGGGCAATCAGCCCCAGCATTTT. This translates into CASSYSGGNQPQHF.

This clone was seen more than once but under ten times. V usage is TRBV7-2 and J usage is TRBJ2-1, with D possibly being TRBD2 (6 bases). Germline CDR1 is SGHTA and CDR2 is FQGNSA. V was cut by 3 bases and J by 5 bases, with 8 bases left in between. The CDR3 covers 13 residues. The CDR3 region is CASSLGLNNEQFF. Written as DNA, the CDR3 is TGTGCCAGCAGCTTGGGACTCAACAATGAGCAGTTCTTC.

The CDR3 region is CASSPLGQDQAKNIQYF. For the CDR3, the DNA is TGTGCCAGCTCACCACTCGGGCAGGACCAAGCCAAAAACATTCAGTACTTC. The chain is built from TRBV18 and TRBJ2-4; D is uncertain. Between the trimmed V and J ends, which lost 1 base and 0 bases, there was a span of 13 bases. CDR3 length equals 17 residues. Germline V gene lookup returns CDR1 KGHSH and CDR2 LQKENI.